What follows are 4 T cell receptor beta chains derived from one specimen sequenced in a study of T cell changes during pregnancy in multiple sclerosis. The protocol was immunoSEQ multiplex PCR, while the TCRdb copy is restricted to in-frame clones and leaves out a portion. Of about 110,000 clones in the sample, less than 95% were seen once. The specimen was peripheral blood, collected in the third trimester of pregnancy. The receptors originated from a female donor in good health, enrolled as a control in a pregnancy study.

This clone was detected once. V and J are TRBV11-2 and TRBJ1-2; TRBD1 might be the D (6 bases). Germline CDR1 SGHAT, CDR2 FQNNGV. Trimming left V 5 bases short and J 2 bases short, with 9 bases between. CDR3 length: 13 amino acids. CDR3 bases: TGTGCCAGCAGCCCCCAGGGGAACTATGGCTACACCTTC. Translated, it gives CASSPQGNYGYTF.

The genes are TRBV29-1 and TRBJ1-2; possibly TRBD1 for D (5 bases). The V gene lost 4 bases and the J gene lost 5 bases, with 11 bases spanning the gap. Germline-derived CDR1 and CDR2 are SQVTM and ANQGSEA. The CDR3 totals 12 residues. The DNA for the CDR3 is TGCAGCGTTGCGACGCAGGGATATGGCTACACCTTC. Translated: CSVATQGYGYTF.

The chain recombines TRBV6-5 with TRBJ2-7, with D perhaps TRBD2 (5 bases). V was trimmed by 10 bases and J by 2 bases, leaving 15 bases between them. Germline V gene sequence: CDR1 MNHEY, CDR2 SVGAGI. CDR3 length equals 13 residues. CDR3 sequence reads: CATTRGLTYEQYF. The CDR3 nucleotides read TGTGCCACGACCCGAGGGCTCACCTACGAGCAGTACTTC.

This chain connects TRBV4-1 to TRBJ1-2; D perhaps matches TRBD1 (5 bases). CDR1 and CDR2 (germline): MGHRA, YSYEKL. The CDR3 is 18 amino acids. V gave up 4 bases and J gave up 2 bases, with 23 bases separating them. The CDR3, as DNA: TGCGCCAGCAGCCCAAGAATAGGTCAGGGTACCCCAAACTATGGCTACACCTTC. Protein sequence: CASSPRIGQGTPNYGYTF.